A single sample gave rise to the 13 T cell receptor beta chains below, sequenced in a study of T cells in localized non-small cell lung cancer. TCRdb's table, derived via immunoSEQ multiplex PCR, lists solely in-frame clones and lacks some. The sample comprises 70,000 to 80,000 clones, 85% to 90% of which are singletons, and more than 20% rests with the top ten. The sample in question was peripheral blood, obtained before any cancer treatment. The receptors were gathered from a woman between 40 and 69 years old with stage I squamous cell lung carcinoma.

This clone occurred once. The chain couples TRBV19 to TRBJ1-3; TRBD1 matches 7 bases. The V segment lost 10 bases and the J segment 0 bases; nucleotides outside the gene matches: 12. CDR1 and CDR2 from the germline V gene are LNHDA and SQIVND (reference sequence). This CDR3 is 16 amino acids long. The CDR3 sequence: CATIPGTANSGNTIYF. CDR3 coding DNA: TGTGCCACTATTCCCGGGACAGCAAACTCTGGAAACACCATATATTTT.

The CDR3 here is CATLPGRNTGELFF. The CDR3 nucleotides are TGTGCCACCCTTCCCGGGCGGAACACCGGGGAGCTGTTTTTT. The genes are TRBV2 and TRBJ2-2; D gene uncertain. Trimming took off 10 bases at V and 1 base at J, with 13 bases between the two ends. Looked up from germline, CDR1 is SNHLY and CDR2 is FYNNEI. The CDR3 has 14 amino acids.

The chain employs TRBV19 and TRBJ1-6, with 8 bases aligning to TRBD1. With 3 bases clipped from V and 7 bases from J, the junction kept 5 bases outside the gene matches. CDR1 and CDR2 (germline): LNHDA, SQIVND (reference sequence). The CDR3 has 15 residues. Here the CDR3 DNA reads TGTGCCAGTAGTATCGACAGGGGCGGGAATTCACCCCTCCACTTT. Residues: CASSIDRGGNSPLHF.

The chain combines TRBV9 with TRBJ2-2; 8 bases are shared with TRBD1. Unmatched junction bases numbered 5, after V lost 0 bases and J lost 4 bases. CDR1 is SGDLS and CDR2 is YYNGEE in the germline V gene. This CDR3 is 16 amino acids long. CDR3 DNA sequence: TGTGCCAGCAGCGTAGCGGGCAGGGGGCTCACCGGGGAGCTGTTTTTT. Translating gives CASSVAGRGLTGELFF.

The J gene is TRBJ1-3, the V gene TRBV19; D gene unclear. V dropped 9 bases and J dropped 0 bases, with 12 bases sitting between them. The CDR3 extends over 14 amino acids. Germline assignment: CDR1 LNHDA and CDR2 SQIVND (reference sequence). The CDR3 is CASRFSRSGNTIYF. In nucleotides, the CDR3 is TGTGCCAGCCGGTTTTCACGCTCTGGAAACACCATATATTTT.

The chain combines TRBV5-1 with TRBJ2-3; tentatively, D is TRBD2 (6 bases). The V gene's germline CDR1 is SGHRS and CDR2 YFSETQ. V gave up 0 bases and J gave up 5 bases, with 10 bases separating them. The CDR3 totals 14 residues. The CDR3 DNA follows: TGCGCCAGCAGCTTGGAGCCGGGAGTAGATACGCAGTATTTT. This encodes CASSLEPGVDTQYF. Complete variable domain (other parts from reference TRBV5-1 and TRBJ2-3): KAGVTQTPRYLIKTRGQQVTLSCSPISGHRSVSWYQQTPGQGLQFLFEYFSETQRNKGNFPGRFSGRQFSNSRSEMNVSTLELGDSALYLCASSLEPGVDTQYFGPGTRLTVL.

The DNA of the CDR3 is TGTGCCAGCATCAAGGGGGGAGGCAGGTTGAGCGAAAAACTGTTTTTT. Translating gives CASIKGGGRLSEKLFF. The rearrangement links TRBV6-6 to TRBJ1-4, with D maybe TRBD1 (6 bases). V was clipped by 7 bases and J by 8 bases, with 23 bases between them. This CDR3 region has 16 residues. CDR1 and CDR2 (germline): MNHNY, SVGAGI (reference sequence).

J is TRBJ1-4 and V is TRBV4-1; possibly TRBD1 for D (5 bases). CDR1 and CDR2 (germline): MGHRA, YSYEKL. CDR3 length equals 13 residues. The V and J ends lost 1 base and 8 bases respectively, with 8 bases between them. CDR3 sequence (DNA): TGCGCCAGCAGCCAAGGGAGGGGCGAAAAACTGTTTTTT. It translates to CASSQGRGEKLFF.

The CDR3 sequence: CASSTRGTGMETQYF. The CDR3 bases are TGTGCCAGTAGTACCCGAGGGACAGGGATGGAGACCCAGTACTTC. The genes are TRBV19 and TRBJ2-5; 9 bases map to TRBD1. Germline values: CDR1 LNHDA, CDR2 SQIVND (reference sequence). The CDR3 covers 15 residues. The junction had 8 bases not matched to a gene; V was cut back by 4 bases and J by 5 bases. Looking up the rest from reference TRBV19 and TRBJ2-5 gives the full variable domain: DGGITQSPKYLFRKEGQNVTLSCEQNLNHDAMYWYRQDPGQGLRLIYYSQIVNDFQKGDIAEGYSVSREKKESFPLTVTSAQKNPTAFYLCASSTRGTGMETQYFGPGTRLLVL.

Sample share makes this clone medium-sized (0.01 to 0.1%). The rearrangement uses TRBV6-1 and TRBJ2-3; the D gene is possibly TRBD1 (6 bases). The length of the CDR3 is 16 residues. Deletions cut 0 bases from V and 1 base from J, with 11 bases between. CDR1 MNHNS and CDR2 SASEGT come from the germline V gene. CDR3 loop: CASSEAEGGGTDTQYF. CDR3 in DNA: TGTGCCAGCAGTGAAGCGGAAGGGGGTGGCACAGATACGCAGTATTTT.

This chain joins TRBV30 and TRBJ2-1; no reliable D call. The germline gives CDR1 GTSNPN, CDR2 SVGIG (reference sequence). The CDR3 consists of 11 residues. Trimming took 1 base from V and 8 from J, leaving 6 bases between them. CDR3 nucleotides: TGTGCCTGGAGTGAGGTAGATGAGCAGTTCTTC. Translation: CAWSEVDEQFF.

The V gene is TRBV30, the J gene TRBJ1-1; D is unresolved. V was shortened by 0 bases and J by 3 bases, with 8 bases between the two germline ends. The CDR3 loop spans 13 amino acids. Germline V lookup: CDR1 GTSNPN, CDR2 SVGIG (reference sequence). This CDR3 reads CAWSVWGYTEAFF. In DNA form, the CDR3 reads TGTGCCTGGAGTGTGTGGGGTTACACTGAAGCTTTCTTT.

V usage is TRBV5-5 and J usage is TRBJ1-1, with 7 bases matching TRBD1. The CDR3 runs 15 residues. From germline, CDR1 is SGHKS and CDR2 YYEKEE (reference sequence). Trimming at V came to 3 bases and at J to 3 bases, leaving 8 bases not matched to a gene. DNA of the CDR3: TGTGCCAGCAGCTCCGCGACAGGGAGGGACACTGAAGCTTTCTTT. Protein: CASSSATGRDTEAFF. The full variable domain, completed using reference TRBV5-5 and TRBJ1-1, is DAGVTQSPTHLIKTRGQQVTLRCSPISGHKSVSWYQQVLGQGPQFIFQYYEKEERGRGNFPDRFSARQFPNYSSELNVNALLLGDSALYLCASSSATGRDTEAFFGQGTRLTVV.